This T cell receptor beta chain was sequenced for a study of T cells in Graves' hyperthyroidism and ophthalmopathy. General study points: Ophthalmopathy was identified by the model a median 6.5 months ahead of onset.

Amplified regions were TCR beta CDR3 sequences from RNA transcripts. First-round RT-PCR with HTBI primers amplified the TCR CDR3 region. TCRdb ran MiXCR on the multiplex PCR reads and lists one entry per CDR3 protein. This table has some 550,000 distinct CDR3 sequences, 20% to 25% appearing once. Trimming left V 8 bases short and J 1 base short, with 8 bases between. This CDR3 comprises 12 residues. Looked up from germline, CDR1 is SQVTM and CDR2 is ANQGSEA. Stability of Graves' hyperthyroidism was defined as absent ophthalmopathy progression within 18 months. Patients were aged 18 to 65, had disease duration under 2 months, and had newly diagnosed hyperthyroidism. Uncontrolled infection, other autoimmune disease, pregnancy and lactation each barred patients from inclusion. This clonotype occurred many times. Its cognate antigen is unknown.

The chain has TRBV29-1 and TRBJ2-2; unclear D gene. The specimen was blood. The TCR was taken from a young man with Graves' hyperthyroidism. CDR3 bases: TGCAGCATACACAGGAACACCGGGGAGCTGTTTTTT. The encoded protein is CSIHRNTGELFF.